This TCR beta chain was profiled in a study of T cell responses to AZD1222 COVID-19 vaccine. For the study at large: The study pooled second doses at about 4 or about 12 weeks.

Findings and caveats of the study: Vaccine-associated CD4 TCRs spanned spike, dominant at 160-218 and 743-854. Nearly half of spike-specific TCRs reportedly target unmutated variant regions. Donors were largely white British and mainly female; clonal diversity was possibly underestimated.

On this clone: Its antigen remains unidentified.

Germline V CDR1 and CDR2: MDHEN, SYDVKM. CDR3 length equals 15 residues. Trimming stripped 5 bases from V and 0 bases from J, with 14 bases between. Assay: immunoSEQ multiplex PCR; the TCRdb copy retains only in-frame clones and omits some. The table has more than 150,000 clones, about nine tenths seen once; the top ten hold 1.8%. Sample: peripheral blood, taken on day 0 of AZD1222 vaccination. The rearrangement links TRBV28 to TRBJ2-7; no clear D gene. This TCR derives from an adult in good health. The CDR3 here is CASSRFQDSSYEQYF. The CDR3 DNA follows: TGTGCCAGCAGTCGATTTCAGGATAGCTCCTACGAGCAGTACTTC.